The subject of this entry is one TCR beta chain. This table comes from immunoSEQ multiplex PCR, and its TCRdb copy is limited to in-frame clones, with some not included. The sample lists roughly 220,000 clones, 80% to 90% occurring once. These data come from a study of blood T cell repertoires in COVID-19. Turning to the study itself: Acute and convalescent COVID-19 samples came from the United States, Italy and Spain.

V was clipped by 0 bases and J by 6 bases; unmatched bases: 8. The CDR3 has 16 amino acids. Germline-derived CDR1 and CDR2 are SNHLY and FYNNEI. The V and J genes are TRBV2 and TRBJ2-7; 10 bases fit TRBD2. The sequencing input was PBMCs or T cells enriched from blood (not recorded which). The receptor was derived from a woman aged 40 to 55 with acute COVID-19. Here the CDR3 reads CASSEALLAGDGEQYF. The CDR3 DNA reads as TGTGCCAGCAGTGAAGCGCTTCTAGCGGGAGATGGCGAGCAGTACTTC.